This T cell receptor (beta chain) was found in a study of T cells after yellow fever vaccination. The overall study: Sorting by CD3, CD45RA, CCR7 and CD95 gave EM, EMRA, CM and Tscm subsets. Regarding the study as a whole: A weaker secondary response peaked on day 5, the primary on day 15. There was a small share of clonotypes that showed up in both the CD4 and CD8 compartments.

This clonotype was detected ten times or more. V gave up 6 bases and J gave up 1 base, with 9 bases separating them. From germline, CDR1 is KGHSH and CDR2 LQKENI. CDR3 length equals 13 residues. Conversion of TCR transcripts into cDNA relied on 5'RACE template switching, which added a universal primer site and UMIs. TCRdb reanalysed the 5' RACE reads using MiXCR and keeps one entry per CDR3 protein. The sample yields 30,000 to 40,000 distinct CDR3 sequences, 6.6% seen once. V gene TRBV18 combines with J gene TRBJ2-5; a possible D gene is TRBD2 (5 bases). This TCR came from a man younger than 35 who received the YFV17D yellow fever vaccine. Here the sequenced sample was PBMCs, either bulk or a sorted T-cell subset (CD4+, CD8+, memory, or dextramer-sorted; not recorded which), taken on the day of the first yellow fever vaccination. CDR3 sequence reads: CASSPGIQETQYF. CDR3 in DNA: TGTGCCAGCTCGCCGGGGATCCAAGAGACCCAGTACTTC.